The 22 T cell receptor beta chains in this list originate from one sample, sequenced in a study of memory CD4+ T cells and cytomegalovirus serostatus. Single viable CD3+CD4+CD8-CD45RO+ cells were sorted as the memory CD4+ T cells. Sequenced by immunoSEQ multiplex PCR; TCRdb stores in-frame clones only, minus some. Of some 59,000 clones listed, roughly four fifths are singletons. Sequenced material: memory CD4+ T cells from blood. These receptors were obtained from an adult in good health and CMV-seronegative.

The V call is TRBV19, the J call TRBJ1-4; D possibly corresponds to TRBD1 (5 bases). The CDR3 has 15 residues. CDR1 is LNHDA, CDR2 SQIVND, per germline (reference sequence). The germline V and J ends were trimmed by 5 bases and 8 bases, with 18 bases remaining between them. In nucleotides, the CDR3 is TGTGCCAGTAGTCCAAGACAGTTATCCAACGAAAAACTGTTTTTT. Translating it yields CASSPRQLSNEKLFF.

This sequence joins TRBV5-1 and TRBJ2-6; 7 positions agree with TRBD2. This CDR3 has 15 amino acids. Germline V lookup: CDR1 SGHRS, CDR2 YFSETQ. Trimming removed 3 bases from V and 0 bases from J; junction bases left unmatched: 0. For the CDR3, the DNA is TGCGCCAGCAGCTCGGGGGGCTCTGGGGCCAACGTCCTGACTTTC. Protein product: CASSSGGSGANVLTF.

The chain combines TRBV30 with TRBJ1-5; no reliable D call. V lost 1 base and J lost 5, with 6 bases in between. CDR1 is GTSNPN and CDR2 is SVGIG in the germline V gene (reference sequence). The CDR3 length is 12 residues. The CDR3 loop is CAWSGEDQPQHF. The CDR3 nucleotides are TGTGCCTGGAGTGGAGAAGATCAGCCCCAGCATTTT.

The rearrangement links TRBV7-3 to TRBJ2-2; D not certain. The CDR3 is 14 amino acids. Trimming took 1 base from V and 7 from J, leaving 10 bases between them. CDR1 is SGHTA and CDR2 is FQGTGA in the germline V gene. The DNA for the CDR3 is TGTGCCAGCAGCTTAATGGCGGTTGACGGGGAGCTGTTTTTT. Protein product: CASSLMAVDGELFF.

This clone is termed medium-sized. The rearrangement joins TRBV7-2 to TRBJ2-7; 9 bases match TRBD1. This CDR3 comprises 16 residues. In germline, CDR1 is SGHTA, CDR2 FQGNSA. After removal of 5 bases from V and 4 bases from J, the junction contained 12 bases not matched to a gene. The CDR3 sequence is CASSPYRDRVVYEQYF. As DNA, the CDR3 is TGTGCCAGCAGCCCGTACCGGGACAGGGTAGTGTACGAGCAGTACTTC.

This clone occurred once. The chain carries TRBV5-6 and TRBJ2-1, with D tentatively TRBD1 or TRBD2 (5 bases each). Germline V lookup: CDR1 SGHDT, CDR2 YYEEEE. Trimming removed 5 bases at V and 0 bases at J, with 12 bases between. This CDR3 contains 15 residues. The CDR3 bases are TGTGCCAGCAGGCTGGCAGGGAGCTCCTACAATGAGCAGTTCTTC. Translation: CASRLAGSSYNEQFF.

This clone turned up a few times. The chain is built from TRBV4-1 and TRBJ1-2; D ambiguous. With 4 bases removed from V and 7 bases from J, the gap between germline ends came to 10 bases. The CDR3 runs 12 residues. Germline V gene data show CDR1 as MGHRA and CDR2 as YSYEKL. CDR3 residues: CASSPTVGGYTF. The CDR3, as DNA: TGCGCCAGCAGCCCCACAGTGGGTGGCTACACCTTC.

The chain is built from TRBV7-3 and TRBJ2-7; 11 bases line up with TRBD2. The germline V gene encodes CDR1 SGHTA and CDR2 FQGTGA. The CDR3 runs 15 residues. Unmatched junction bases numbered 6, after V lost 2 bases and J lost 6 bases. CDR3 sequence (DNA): TGTGCCAGCAGCTTAGGGACTAGCGGAGTTGGCGAGCAGTACTTC. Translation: CASSLGTSGVGEQYF.

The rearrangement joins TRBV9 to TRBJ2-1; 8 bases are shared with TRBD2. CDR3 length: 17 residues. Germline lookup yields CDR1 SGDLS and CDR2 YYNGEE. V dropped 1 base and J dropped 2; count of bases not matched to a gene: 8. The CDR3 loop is CASSVYGREDPYNEQFF. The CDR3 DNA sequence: TGTGCCAGCAGCGTATATGGGCGGGAGGACCCCTACAATGAGCAGTTCTTC.

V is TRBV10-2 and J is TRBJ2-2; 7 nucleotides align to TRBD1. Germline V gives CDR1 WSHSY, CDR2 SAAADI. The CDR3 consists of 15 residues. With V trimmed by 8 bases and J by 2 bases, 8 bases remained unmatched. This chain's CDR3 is CASDKRTGNTGELFF. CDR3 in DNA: TGCGCCAGCGACAAAAGGACAGGCAACACCGGGGAGCTGTTTTTT.

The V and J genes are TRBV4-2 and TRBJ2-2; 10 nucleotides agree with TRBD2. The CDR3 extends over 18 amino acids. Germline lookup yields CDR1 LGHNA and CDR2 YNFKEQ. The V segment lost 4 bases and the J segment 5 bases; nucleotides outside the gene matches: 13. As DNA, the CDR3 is TGTGCCAGCAGCCTCAACCCTAGCGGGGGCGCGGGAACCGGGGAGCTGTTTTTT. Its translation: CASSLNPSGGAGTGELFF.

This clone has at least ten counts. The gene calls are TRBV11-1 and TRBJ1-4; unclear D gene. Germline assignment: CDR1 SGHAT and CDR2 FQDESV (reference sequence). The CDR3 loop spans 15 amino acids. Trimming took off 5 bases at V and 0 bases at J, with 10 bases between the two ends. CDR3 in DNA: TGTGCCAGCAGCCGAGGCCATACAACTAATGAAAAACTGTTTTTT. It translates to CASSRGHTTNEKLFF.

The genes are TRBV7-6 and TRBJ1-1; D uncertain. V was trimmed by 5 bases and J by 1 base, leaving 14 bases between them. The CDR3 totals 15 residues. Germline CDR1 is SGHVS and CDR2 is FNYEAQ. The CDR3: CASSVSNAANTEAFF. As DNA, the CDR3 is TGTGCCAGCAGCGTTTCCAATGCCGCGAACACTGAAGCTTTCTTT.

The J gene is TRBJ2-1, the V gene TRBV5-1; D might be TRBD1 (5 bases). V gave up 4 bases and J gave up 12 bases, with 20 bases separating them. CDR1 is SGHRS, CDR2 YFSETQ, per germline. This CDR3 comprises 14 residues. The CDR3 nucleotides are TGCGCCAGCAGCCCCCGGACGGACAATGTTGGGCAGTTCTTC. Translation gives CASSPRTDNVGQFF.

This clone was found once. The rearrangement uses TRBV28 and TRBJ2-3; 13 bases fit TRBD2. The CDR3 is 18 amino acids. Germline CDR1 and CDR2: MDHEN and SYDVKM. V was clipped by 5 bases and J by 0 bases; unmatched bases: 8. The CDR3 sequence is CASSQRTSGGASTDTQYF. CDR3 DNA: TGTGCCAGCAGTCAAAGGACTAGCGGGGGAGCCAGCACAGATACGCAGTATTTT. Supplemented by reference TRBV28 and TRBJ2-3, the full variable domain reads DVKVTQSSRYLVKRTGEKVFLECVQDMDHENMFWYRQDPGLGLRLIYFSYDVKMKEKGDIPEGYSVSREKKERFSLILESASTNQTSMYLCASSQRTSGGASTDTQYFGPGTRLTVL.

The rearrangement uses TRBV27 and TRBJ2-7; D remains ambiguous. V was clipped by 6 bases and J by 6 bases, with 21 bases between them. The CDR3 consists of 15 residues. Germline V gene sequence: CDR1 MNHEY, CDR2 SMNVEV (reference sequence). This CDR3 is CASRTISGYGSEQYF. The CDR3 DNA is TGTGCCAGCAGAACCATCTCGGGTTATGGTTCCGAGCAGTACTTC.

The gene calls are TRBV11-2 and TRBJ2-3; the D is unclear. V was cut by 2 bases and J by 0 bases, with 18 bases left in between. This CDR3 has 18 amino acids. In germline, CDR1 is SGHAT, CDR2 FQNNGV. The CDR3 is CASSLFMTGQRSTDTQYF. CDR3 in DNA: TGTGCCAGCAGCTTATTCATGACCGGGCAGCGAAGCACAGATACGCAGTATTTT.

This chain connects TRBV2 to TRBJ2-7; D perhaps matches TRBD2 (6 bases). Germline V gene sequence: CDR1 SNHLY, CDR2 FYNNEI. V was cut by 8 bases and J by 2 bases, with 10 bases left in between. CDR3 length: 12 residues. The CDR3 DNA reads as TGTGCCAGCGGGGGGAACCCCTACGAGCAGTACTTC. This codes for CASGGNPYEQYF. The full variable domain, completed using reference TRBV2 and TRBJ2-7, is EPEVTQTPSHQVTQMGQEVILRCVPISNHLYFYWYRQILGQKVEFLVSFYNNEISEKSEIFDDQFSVERPDGSNFTLKIRSTKLEDSAMYFCASGGNPYEQYFGPGTRLTVT.

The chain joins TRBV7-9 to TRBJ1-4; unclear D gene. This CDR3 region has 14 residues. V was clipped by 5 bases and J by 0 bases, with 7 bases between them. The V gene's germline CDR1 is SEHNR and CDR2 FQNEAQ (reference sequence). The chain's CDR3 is CASSLGTTNEKLFF. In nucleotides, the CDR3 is TGTGCCAGCAGCCTAGGGACAACTAATGAAAAACTGTTTTTT.

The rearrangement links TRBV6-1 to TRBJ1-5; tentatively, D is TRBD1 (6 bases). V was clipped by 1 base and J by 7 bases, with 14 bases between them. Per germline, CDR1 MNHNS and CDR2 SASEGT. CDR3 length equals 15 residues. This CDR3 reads CASSEGKGEGQPQHF. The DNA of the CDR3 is TGTGCCAGCAGTGAAGGCAAGGGGGAAGGACAGCCCCAGCATTTT.

Here the CDR3 reads CASSFLSGTVDTQYF. CDR3 nucleotide sequence: TGCGCCAGCAGCTTCCTTAGCGGAACCGTAGATACGCAGTATTTT. The chain couples TRBV5-1 to TRBJ2-3, with D tentatively TRBD2 (6 bases). This CDR3 is built from 15 residues. Germline loops: CDR1 SGHRS, CDR2 YFSETQ. Deletions cut 2 bases from V and 5 bases from J, with 15 bases between.

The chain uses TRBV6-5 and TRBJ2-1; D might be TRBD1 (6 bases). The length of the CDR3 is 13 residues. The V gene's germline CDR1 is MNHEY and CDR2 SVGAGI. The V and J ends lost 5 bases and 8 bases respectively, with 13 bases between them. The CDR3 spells CASSMVHRDEQFF. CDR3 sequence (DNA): TGTGCCAGCAGTATGGTCCACAGGGATGAGCAGTTCTTC.